These 19 T cell receptor beta chains share one sample of origin, sequenced in a study of blood T cells in healthy people across ages. Then a second PCR, running about 6 to 12 cycles, was carried out with a sample-barcoded 5' primer and a J-beta primer mix. TCRdb re-derived calls from the 5' RACE reads in MiXCR, one entry per CDR3 protein. The sample has over 950,000 distinct CDR3 sequences; roughly 51% are singletons. The sequencing input was blood. Every receptor here comes from a woman in her sixties or seventies in good health.

The chain recombines TRBV18 with TRBJ2-4; TRBD2 agrees at 10 bases. Germline CDR1 KGHSH, CDR2 LQKENI. The CDR3 consists of 17 residues. The V segment lost 3 bases and the J segment 6 bases; nucleotides outside the gene matches: 11. CDR3: CASSPPGVAGGGNIQYF. The CDR3 region has the DNA TGTGCCAGCTCACCGCCCGGGGTAGCGGGAGGAGGAAACATTCAGTACTTC.

The sample holds a few counts of this clonotype. The rearrangement links TRBV20-1 to TRBJ2-7; 8 bases align to TRBD1. The CDR3 consists of 15 residues. Germline V CDR1 and CDR2: DFQATT, SNEGSKA (reference sequence). After removal of 4 bases from V and 0 bases from J, the junction contained 8 bases not matched to a gene. The CDR3 coding sequence is TGCAGTGCTACTATCCGGGACAGGTACTCCTACGAGCAGTACTTC. This encodes CSATIRDRYSYEQYF.

The chain has TRBV20-1 and TRBJ1-2; D may be TRBD1 (5 bases). The germline V and J ends were trimmed by 4 bases and 7 bases, with 13 bases remaining between them. Germline CDR1 DFQATT, CDR2 SNEGSKA (reference sequence). The CDR3 length is 12 residues. This CDR3 reads CSATGPGRGYTF. The CDR3 DNA reads TGCAGTGCTACGGGGCCCGGGCGTGGCTACACCTTC.

The chain couples TRBV12-3 or TRBV12-4 to TRBJ2-4, with 9 bases that match TRBD1. The length of the CDR3 is 13 residues. With V trimmed by 3 bases and J by 15 bases, 9 bases remained unmatched. CDR3 in DNA: TGTGCCAGCAGTTTTAATCAGGGGACAGGGCCGTACTTC. As protein: CASSFNQGTGPYF.

The chain has TRBV18 and TRBJ2-1, with D possibly being TRBD2 (6 bases). Per the germline V gene, CDR1 is KGHSH and CDR2 is LQKENI. The CDR3 runs to 14 residues. Trimming removed 2 bases from V and 8 bases from J, with 13 bases in between. CDR3 amino acids: CASSPVRESDEQFF. In DNA form, the CDR3 reads TGTGCCAGCTCACCAGTCCGGGAGAGCGATGAGCAGTTCTTC.

This clonotype has at least ten counts. The rearrangement uses TRBV3-1 and TRBJ2-1; TRBD2 matches 8 bases. The CDR3 is 17 residues long. Per the germline V gene, CDR1 is LGHDT and CDR2 is YNNKEL (reference sequence). Unmatched junction bases numbered 13, after V lost 5 bases and J lost 4 bases. CDR3: CASSGRAREGLYNEQFF. CDR3 bases: TGTGCCAGCAGCGGCAGGGCTCGGGAGGGCCTATACAATGAGCAGTTCTTC.

For the CDR3, the DNA is TGCAGTGCCACTTCGACCAGTGACTTGTATCAGCCCCAGCATTTT. As protein: CSATSTSDLYQPQHF. The chain has TRBV20-1 and TRBJ1-5; D ambiguous. V lost 6 bases, J lost 5 bases, and 20 bases lay in between. Germline lookup yields CDR1 DFQATT and CDR2 SNEGSKA (reference sequence). The CDR3 runs 15 residues.

The chain joins TRBV19 to TRBJ1-2, with 7 bases aligning to TRBD1. Germline V gene data show CDR1 as LNHDA and CDR2 as SQIVND (reference sequence). J lost 8 bases, V lost 8 bases, and 14 bases had no gene match. The CDR3 sequence is 14 residues long. The CDR3: CASVPQDRQLGYTF. As DNA, the CDR3 is TGTGCCAGTGTACCCCAGGACAGGCAGCTGGGCTACACCTTC.

The chain combines TRBV20-1 with TRBJ2-5, with D possibly being TRBD1 or TRBD2 (6 bases each). CDR1 and CDR2 (germline): DFQATT, SNEGSKA (reference sequence). V lost 4 bases, J lost 1 base, and 16 bases lay in between. This CDR3 is built from 15 residues. For the CDR3, the DNA is TGCAGTGCTACCCGAGGGGGGTTGACCCAAGAGACCCAGTACTTC. This sequence encodes CSATRGGLTQETQYF.

This clonotype showed up just a few times. This chain connects TRBV20-1 to TRBJ2-3; perhaps TRBD2 as D (7 bases). V was shortened by 3 bases and J by 4 bases, with 14 bases between the two germline ends. CDR3 length: 14 residues. The germline V gene has CDR1 DFQATT and CDR2 SNEGSKA (reference sequence). The DNA of the CDR3 is TGCAGTGCTAGGGGAGGGGGGTCCCCAGATACGCAGTATTTT. This gives the protein CSARGGGSPDTQYF.

This clonotype was detected only a few times. The chain couples TRBV6-6 to TRBJ1-5; 7 positions agree with TRBD1. The CDR3 totals 13 residues. CDR1 MNHNY and CDR2 SVGAGI come from the germline V gene (reference sequence). The V and J ends lost 7 bases and 5 bases, in that order; junction bases with no gene match: 5. The CDR3 DNA reads TGTGCCAGCACCATGACAGGGTATCAGCCCCAGCATTTT. Its protein product is CASTMTGYQPQHF.

This clonotype has a handful of counts. The CDR3 nucleotides are TGTGCCAGCGCTCTAGCGTATCCATCCTACGAGCAGTACTTC. The encoded protein is CASALAYPSYEQYF. V usage is TRBV6-5 and J usage is TRBJ2-7, with TRBD2 as a possible D gene (6 bases). Germline V gene lookup returns CDR1 MNHEY and CDR2 SVGAGI. The CDR3 totals 14 residues. Between the trimmed V and J ends, which lost 8 bases and 1 base, there was a span of 15 bases.

There are many counts of this clonotype. This sequence joins TRBV4-2 and TRBJ1-6; D call uncertain. The CDR3 length is 16 residues. V gave up 5 bases and J gave up 0 bases, with 11 bases separating them. CDR1 is LGHNA and CDR2 is YNFKEQ in the germline V gene. The CDR3 nucleotides are TGTGCCAGCAGCGCGACCGAAAGCTCCTATAATTCACCCCTCCACTTT. Protein: CASSATESSYNSPLHF.

The chain combines TRBV20-1 with TRBJ2-4, with 9 positions matching TRBD2. The CDR3 spans 14 residues. Germline-derived CDR1 and CDR2 are DFQATT and SNEGSKA (reference sequence). CDR3 residues: CSADSGRIKNIQYF. Here the CDR3 DNA reads TGCAGCGCCGACAGCGGGAGGATCAAAAACATTCAGTACTTC.

This clonotype was found a few times. This chain's CDR3 is CSARDTADPNTGELFF. The CDR3 coding sequence is TGCAGTGCTAGAGATACCGCGGACCCTAACACCGGGGAGCTGTTTTTT. V is TRBV20-1 and J is TRBJ2-2; no clear D gene. Germline lookup yields CDR1 DFQATT and CDR2 SNEGSKA (reference sequence). The CDR3 loop spans 16 amino acids. V dropped 0 bases and J dropped 2 bases, with 13 bases sitting between them.

This chain links TRBV2 with TRBJ2-3; 9 bases map to TRBD2. The CDR3 is 15 residues long. With 9 bases clipped from V and 4 bases from J, the junction kept 11 bases outside the gene matches. Germline CDR1 reads SNHLY; CDR2 reads FYNNEI. The CDR3 nucleotides are TGTGCCAGTTTGCTGACGGGACTAGCCGCAGATACGCAGTATTTT. Its protein product is CASLLTGLAADTQYF.

The chain is built from TRBV7-2 and TRBJ2-5; D gene unclear. Trimming removed 3 bases from V and 3 bases from J, with 8 bases in between. CDR1 and CDR2 from the germline V gene are SGHTA and FQGNSA. The CDR3 sequence is 13 residues long. CDR3 sequence (DNA): TGTGCCAGCAGCTTCAGGCCAGAAGAGACCCAGTACTTC. Amino acids: CASSFRPEETQYF.

This clonotype was seen ten or more times. The CDR3 is CASSQGTGANLYTDTQYF. The CDR3 bases are TGCGCCAGCAGCCAAGGGACAGGGGCCAATCTATACACAGATACGCAGTATTTT. The chain recombines TRBV4-3 with TRBJ2-3, with 9 bases aligning to TRBD1. The J segment lost 2 bases and the V segment lost 1 base, leaving 10 bases of the junction unmatched. This CDR3 is built from 18 residues. Per germline, CDR1 LGHNA and CDR2 YSLEER.

The chain couples TRBV27 to TRBJ2-3; D possibly corresponds to TRBD2 (6 bases). The CDR3 length is 16 residues. Germline V lookup: CDR1 MNHEY, CDR2 SMNVEV (reference sequence). Trimming took 5 bases from V and 6 from J, leaving 21 bases between them. As DNA, the CDR3 is TGTGCCAGCAGTCCCACCCGGGGCGGGGCGGTGGATACGCAGTATTTT. Protein product: CASSPTRGGAVDTQYF.